This TCR beta chain came from a study of blood T cell repertoires in COVID-19 (dated by TCRdb to the early 2020s). Some background on the complete study: Samples from collaborators originated in the United States, Italy and Spain and spanned both the acute and convalescent phases of COVID-19. The material from the prospective study consisted of cDNA or gDNA derived from T cells, B-cell-depleted T cells, or PBMCs. Deeply sampled blood TCRbeta repertoires from subjects exposed to, actively infected with, or recovered from COVID-19 were included in the dataset. The repertoires were made available in a free public database intended to serve as a resource for research on the immune response to SARS-CoV-2. Samples came from the ongoing ImmuneRACE study (first 160 participants) plus 1,254 subjects from 6 global collaborators. Nearly every sample came with metadata listing a de-identified subject ID, COVID-19 status, age in years and sex. HLA class I and class II types, where available, came from metadata supplied by the sample provider rather than from assay-based typing.

Enrolling through a virtual design, the prospective study's participants ranged in age from roughly 18 to 89 years and lived across around 25 United States geographic areas. To assign participants to cohorts, the prospective study relied on clinical history that participants themselves reported in a screening survey and a study questionnaire. For ImmuneRACE Cohort 3, a participant was defined as recovered based on two consecutive negative NP/OP PCR tests, clearance by a healthcare professional, or resolution of symptoms. Each participant in the prospective study had whole blood, serum and a nasopharyngeal or oropharyngeal swab collected by mobile phlebotomists. Prospective study participants could optionally give additional blood draws and questionnaires over an approximately two-month period. Before DNA extraction, blood samples from the prospective study were shipped at room temperature or frozen.

Findings and caveats that apply to the study as a whole: Clinical and demographic metadata were provided uncurated, with the amount varying by source and participant.

Concerning this clone: No cognate antigen has been identified for it. No qualities accompany the bases; no much larger clone lies one base away.

TCRbeta CDR3 regions were amplified from genomic DNA using the immunoSEQ Assay, a bias-controlled multiplex PCR. As for the authors' bioinformatics: Nucleated cell counts per sample were estimated from amplification of reference gene primers within the assay. To quantify the absolute abundance of each unique TCRbeta CDR3 rearrangement, sequence reads were collapsed and filtered. Productive Simpson clonality was computed per sample as the square root of Simpson's diversity index over productive rearrangements. In its TCRdb copy, this immuneACCESS table keeps in-frame sequences only and misses some clones. Where compared with another copy, unresolved V genes explain less than half of these, and the others have no known cause. D and trimming were read from the DNA, whereas the V and J calls and clone size are those reported in that table. Recorded for this sample are around 140,000 clones; 78% of them occurred a single time. The ten largest clones take up approximately 6% of the sample.

This TCR came from a woman between 50 and 59 years old who had recovered from COVID-19. The material sequenced was PBMCs or T cells enriched from blood (not recorded which).

The nucleotides are TGTGCCAGCAGCTCGACTAGCAGAGACATTCAGTACTTC. Its translation reads: CASSSTSRDIQYF. The V gene is TRBV5-8 and the J gene is TRBJ2-4; TRBD2 matches 7 bases in the middle. Ends trimmed: V by 3 bases, J by 8 bases; bases unmatched to a gene: 5. Taken from the germline V gene, the CDR1 and CDR2 loops are SGHTS and YDEGEE. The CDR3 spans 13 residues, from the cysteine through the phenylalanine. The kept DNA is CDR3 alone, 39 bases in frame from the first base.